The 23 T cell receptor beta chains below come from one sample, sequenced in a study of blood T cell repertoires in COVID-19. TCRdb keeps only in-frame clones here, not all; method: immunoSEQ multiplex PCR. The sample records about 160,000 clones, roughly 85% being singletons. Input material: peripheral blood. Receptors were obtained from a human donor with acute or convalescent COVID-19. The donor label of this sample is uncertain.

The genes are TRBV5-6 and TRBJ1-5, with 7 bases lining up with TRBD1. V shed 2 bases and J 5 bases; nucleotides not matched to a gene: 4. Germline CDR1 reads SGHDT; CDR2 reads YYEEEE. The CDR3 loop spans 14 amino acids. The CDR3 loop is CASSLQGQHQPQHF. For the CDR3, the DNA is TGTGCCAGCAGCTTACAGGGGCAGCATCAGCCCCAGCATTTT.

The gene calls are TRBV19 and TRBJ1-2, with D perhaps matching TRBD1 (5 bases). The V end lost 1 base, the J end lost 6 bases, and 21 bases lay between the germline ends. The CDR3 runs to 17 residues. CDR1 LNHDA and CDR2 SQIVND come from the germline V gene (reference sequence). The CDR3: CASSIVAADRRGDGYTF. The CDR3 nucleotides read TGTGCCAGTAGTATAGTAGCGGCAGACCGCCGAGGGGATGGCTACACCTTC. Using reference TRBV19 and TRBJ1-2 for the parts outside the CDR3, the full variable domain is DGGITQSPKYLFRKEGQNVTLSCEQNLNHDAMYWYRQDPGQGLRLIYYSQIVNDFQKGDIAEGYSVSREKKESFPLTVTSAQKNPTAFYLCASSIVAADRRGDGYTFGSGTRLTVV.

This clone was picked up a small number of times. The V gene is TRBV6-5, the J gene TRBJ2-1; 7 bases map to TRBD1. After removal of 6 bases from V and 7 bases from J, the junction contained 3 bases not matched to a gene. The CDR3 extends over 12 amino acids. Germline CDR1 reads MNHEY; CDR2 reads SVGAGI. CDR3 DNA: TGTGCCAGCAGGGACAGGAGGAATGAGCAGTTCTTC. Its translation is CASRDRRNEQFF.

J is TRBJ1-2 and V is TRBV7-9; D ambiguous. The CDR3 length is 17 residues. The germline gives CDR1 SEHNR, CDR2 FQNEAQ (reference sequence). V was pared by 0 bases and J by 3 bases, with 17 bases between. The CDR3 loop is CASSLAIQRPPDYGYTF. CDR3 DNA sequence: TGTGCCAGCAGCTTAGCCATACAGAGACCTCCAGACTATGGCTACACCTTC.

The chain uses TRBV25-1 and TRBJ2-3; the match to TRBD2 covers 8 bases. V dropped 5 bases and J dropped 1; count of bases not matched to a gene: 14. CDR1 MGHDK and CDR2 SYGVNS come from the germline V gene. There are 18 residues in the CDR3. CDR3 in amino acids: CASSTSYHRGGGTDTQYF. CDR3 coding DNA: TGTGCCAGCAGTACCTCCTATCACCGGGGGGGCGGCACAGATACGCAGTATTTT. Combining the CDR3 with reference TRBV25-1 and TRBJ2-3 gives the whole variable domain EADIYQTPRYLVIGTGKKITLECSQTMGHDKMYWYQQDPGMELHLIHYSYGVNSTEKGDLSSESTVSRIRTEHFPLTLESARPSHTSQYLCASSTSYHRGGGTDTQYFGPGTRLTVL.

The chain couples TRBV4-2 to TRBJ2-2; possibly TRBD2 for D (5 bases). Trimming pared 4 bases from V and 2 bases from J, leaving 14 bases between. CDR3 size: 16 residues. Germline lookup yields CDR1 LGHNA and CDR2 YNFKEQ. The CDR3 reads CASSLQYGENTGELFF. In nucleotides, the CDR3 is TGTGCCAGCAGCCTCCAATACGGGGAAAACACCGGGGAGCTGTTTTTT.

The CDR3 loop reads CASHTGGLSGELFF. The CDR3 nucleotides read TGCGCCAGCCATACAGGGGGCTTATCCGGGGAGCTGTTTTTT. The chain uses TRBV5-1 and TRBJ2-2, with 9 bases that match TRBD1. V dropped 7 bases and J dropped 6; count of bases not matched to a gene: 7. CDR1 is SGHRS and CDR2 is YFSETQ in the germline V gene. The CDR3 contains 14 residues.

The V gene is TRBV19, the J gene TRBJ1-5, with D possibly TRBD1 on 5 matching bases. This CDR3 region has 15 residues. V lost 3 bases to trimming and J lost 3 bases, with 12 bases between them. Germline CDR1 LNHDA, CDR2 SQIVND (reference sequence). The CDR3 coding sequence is TGTGCCAGTAGTATCGGGGGAAATGACAATCAGCCCCAGCATTTT. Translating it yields CASSIGGNDNQPQHF.

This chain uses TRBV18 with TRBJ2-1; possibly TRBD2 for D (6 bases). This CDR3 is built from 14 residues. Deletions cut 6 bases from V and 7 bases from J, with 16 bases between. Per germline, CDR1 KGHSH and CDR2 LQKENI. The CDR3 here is CASSQIGAGNEQFF. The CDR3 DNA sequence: TGTGCCAGCTCGCAGATCGGGGCGGGGAATGAGCAGTTCTTC.

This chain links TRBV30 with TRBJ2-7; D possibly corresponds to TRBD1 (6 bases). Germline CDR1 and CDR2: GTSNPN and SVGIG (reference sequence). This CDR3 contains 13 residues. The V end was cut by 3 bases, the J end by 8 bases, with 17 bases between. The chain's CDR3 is CAWSVAKQGKQYF. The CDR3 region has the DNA TGTGCCTGGAGCGTTGCCAAACAGGGAAAGCAGTACTTC.

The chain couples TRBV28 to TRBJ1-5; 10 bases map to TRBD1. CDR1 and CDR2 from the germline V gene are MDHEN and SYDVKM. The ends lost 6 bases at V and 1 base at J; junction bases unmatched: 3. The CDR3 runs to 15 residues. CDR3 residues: CASRKGQGSNQPQHF. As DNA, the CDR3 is TGTGCCAGCAGAAAGGGACAGGGGAGCAATCAGCCCCAGCATTTT.

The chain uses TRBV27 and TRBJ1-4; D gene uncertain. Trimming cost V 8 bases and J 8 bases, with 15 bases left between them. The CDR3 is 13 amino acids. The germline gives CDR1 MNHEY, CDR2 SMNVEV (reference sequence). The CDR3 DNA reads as TGTGCCAGCGGGCTCTACTCGGTCGAAAAACTGTTTTTT. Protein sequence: CASGLYSVEKLFF.

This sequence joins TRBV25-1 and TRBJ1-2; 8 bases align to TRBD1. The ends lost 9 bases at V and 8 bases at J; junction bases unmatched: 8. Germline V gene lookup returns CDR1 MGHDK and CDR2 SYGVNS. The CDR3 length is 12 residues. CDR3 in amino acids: CASQTGVEGYTF. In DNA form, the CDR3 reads TGTGCCAGTCAGACAGGGGTGGAGGGCTACACCTTC.

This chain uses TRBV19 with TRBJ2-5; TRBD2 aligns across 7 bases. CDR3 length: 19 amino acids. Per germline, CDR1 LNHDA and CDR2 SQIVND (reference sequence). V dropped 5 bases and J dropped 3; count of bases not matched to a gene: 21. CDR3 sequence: CASSSTLGRGTTAKETQYF. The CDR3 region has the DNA TGTGCCAGTAGTTCCACACTGGGGAGGGGAACCACTGCGAAAGAGACCCAGTACTTC.

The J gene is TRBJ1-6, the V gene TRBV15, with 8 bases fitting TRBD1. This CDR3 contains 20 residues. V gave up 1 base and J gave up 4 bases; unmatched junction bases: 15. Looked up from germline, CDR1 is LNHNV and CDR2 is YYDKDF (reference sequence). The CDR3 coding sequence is TGTGCCACCAGCAGAGGATCCGGGACAGGCCATCAGAATTATAATTCACCCCTCCACTTT. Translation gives CATSRGSGTGHQNYNSPLHF.

The CDR3 region has the DNA TGTGCCATTGCGAGCGGGGGACAAGAGACCCAGTACTTC. The encoded protein is CAIASGGQETQYF. The J gene is TRBJ2-5, the V gene TRBV10-3, with TRBD2 identical over 8 bases. From germline, CDR1 is ENHRY and CDR2 SYGVKD. V was pared by 9 bases and J by 2 bases, with 5 bases of the junction left unmatched. The CDR3 totals 13 residues.

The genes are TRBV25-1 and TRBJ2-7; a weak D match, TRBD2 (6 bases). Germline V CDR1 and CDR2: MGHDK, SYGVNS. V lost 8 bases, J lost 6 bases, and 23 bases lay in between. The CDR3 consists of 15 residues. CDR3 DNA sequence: TGTGCCAGCCTTCCACGCGGGAACCATCCTGGCGAGCAGTACTTC. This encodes CASLPRGNHPGEQYF.

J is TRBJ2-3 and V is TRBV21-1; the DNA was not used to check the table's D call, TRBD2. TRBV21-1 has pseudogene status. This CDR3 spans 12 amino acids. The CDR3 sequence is CAVYSLTDTQYF. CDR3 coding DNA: TGTGCCGTCTACTCCCTCACAGATACGCAGTATTTT.

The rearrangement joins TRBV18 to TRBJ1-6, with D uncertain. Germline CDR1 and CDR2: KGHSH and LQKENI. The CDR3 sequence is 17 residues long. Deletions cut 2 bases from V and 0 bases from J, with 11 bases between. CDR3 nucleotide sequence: TGTGCCAGCTCACCAAGAACCGGGAGCTCCTATAATTCACCCCTCCACTTT. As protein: CASSPRTGSSYNSPLHF.

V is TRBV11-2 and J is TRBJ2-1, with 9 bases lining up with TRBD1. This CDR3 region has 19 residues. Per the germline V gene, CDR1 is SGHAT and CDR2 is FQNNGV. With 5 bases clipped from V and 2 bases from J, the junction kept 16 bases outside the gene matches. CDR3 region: CASSRRGQGAILTYNEQFF. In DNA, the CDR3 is TGTGCCAGCAGCCGAAGGGGACAGGGCGCAATACTTACCTACAATGAGCAGTTCTTC.

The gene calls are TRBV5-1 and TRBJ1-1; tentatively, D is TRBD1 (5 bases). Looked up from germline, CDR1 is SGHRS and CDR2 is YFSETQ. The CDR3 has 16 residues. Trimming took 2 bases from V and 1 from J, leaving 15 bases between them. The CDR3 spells CASSFGQPSRNTEAFF. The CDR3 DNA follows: TGCGCCAGCAGCTTTGGACAACCGAGTCGGAACACTGAAGCTTTCTTT. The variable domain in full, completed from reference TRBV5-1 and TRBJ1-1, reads KAGVTQTPRYLIKTRGQQVTLSCSPISGHRSVSWYQQTPGQGLQFLFEYFSETQRNKGNFPGRFSGRQFSNSRSEMNVSTLELGDSALYLCASSFGQPSRNTEAFFGQGTRLTVV.

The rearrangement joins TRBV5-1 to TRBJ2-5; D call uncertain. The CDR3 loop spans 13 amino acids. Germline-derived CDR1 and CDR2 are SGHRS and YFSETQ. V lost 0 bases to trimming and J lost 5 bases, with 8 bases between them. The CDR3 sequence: CASSLGGGETQYF. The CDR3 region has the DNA TGCGCCAGCAGCTTGGGAGGTGGCGAGACCCAGTACTTC.

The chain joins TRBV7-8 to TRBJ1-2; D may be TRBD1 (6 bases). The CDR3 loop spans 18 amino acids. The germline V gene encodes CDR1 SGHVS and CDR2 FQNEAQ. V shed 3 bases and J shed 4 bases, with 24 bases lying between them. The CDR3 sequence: CASSFSPPDRGHRYGYTF. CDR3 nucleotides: TGTGCCAGCAGCTTCAGTCCCCCCGACCGGGGACATCGCTATGGCTACACCTTC.